The TCR beta chain described here comes from a study of immune evolution from preneoplasia to lung adenocarcinoma. Sequencing used immunoSEQ multiplex PCR; TCRdb keeps in-frame clones, though not all of them. In the table there are several thousand clones, 75% to 90% of which are singletons. With 6 bases removed from V and 8 bases from J, the gap between germline ends came to 10 bases. Germline lookup yields CDR1 SQVTM and CDR2 ANQGSEA. This CDR3 contains 10 residues. The origin of this receptor is a person aged 45-69 years with lung adenocarcinoma. The gene calls are TRBV29-1 and TRBJ1-2, with a weak D call TRBD1 (5 bases). Specimen: FFPE invasive lung adenocarcinoma tissue. The DNA of the CDR3 is TGCAGCGTCGACAGTGGGGGCTACACCTTC. It translates to CSVDSGGYTF.